Below, 8 T cell receptor beta chains from the same sample are listed, as sequenced in a study of cytomegalovirus exposure and HLA in healthy donors. This PCR relied on a set of 60 Vbeta primers and 13 Jbeta primers. Assay: immunoSEQ multiplex PCR; the TCRdb copy retains only in-frame clones and omits some. In the table there are 200,000 to 250,000 clones, over 60% of which are singletons. Input material: PBMCs. The receptors stem from a man aged 18 to 29 in good health and CMV-seronegative.

This chain uses TRBV30 with TRBJ2-7; 7 positions match TRBD1. Per germline, CDR1 GTSNPN and CDR2 SVGIG (reference sequence). V was clipped by 0 bases and J by 4 bases; unmatched bases: 3. CDR3 size: 13 residues. CDR3 sequence: CAWSVNRGYEQYF. The CDR3 DNA reads TGTGCCTGGAGTGTAAACAGGGGATACGAGCAGTACTTC.

In this sample, this clone turned up a few times. J is TRBJ1-2 and V is TRBV5-6, with no clear D. The CDR3 totals 14 residues. Germline CDR1 reads SGHDT; CDR2 reads YYEEEE. V shed 3 bases and J shed 7 bases, with 16 bases lying between them. The CDR3 sequence: CASSWEGSNSGYTF. CDR3 DNA sequence: TGTGCCAGCAGCTGGGAGGGTTCCAATAGTGGCTACACCTTC.

The chain uses TRBV5-1 and TRBJ2-3, with TRBD1 as a possible D gene (6 bases). Looked up from germline, CDR1 is SGHRS and CDR2 is YFSETQ. The CDR3 runs to 14 residues. V lost 2 bases, J lost 4 bases, and 11 bases lay in between. The CDR3 sequence: CASSFGRGPDTQYF. The DNA of the CDR3 is TGCGCCAGCAGCTTCGGCAGGGGTCCAGATACGCAGTATTTT.

The chain joins TRBV9 to TRBJ1-2; TRBD1 is a possible D gene (6 bases). V lost 4 bases and J 4 bases, leaving 8 bases between the germline ends. Germline CDR1 SGDLS, CDR2 YYNGEE. The CDR3 length is 12 residues. CDR3 protein: CASSRDIYGYTF. CDR3 DNA sequence: TGTGCCAGCAGCCGGGACATCTATGGCTACACCTTC.

The V call is TRBV19, the J call TRBJ1-2; D unresolved. CDR1 is LNHDA, CDR2 SQIVND, per germline (reference sequence). The CDR3 extends over 11 amino acids. Trimming pared 10 bases from V and 2 bases from J, leaving 8 bases between. The CDR3 region is CATAWNYGYTF. CDR3 DNA sequence: TGTGCCACTGCGTGGAACTATGGCTACACCTTC.

The V gene is TRBV10-3, the J gene TRBJ2-3; 7 nucleotides match TRBD1. With V trimmed by 8 bases and J by 2 bases, 4 bases remained unmatched. Germline V gene data show CDR1 as ENHRY and CDR2 as SYGVKD. The CDR3 consists of 13 residues. CDR3 sequence (DNA): TGTGCCATCCGGGACAGCACCACAGATACGCAGTATTTT. This codes for CAIRDSTTDTQYF.

This rearrangement joins TRBV13 to TRBJ2-5; 9 bases are a match to TRBD2. The CDR3 runs 17 residues. J was trimmed by 0 bases and V by 2 bases; bases with no gene match: 7. The germline CDR1 and CDR2 sequences are PRHDT and FYEKMQ (reference sequence). The CDR3 loop is CASSLRFAGGYQETQYF. Here the CDR3 DNA reads TGTGCCAGCAGCTTACGATTTGCGGGGGGGTACCAAGAGACCCAGTACTTC.

The V gene is TRBV19, the J gene TRBJ1-5; 7 bases line up with TRBD1. Germline CDR1 and CDR2: LNHDA and SQIVND (reference sequence). This CDR3 spans 15 amino acids. The V segment lost 3 bases and the J segment 6 bases; nucleotides outside the gene matches: 8. This CDR3 is CASSINRGSSQPQHF. The CDR3 DNA reads as TGTGCCAGTAGTATCAACAGGGGTTCGAGTCAGCCCCAGCATTTT.